The following is a TCR beta chain sequence with its context. This entry comes from a study of siplizumab effects on memory and regulatory T cells. Here immunoSEQ multiplex PCR was the method, and the copy in TCRdb shows in-frame clones only, minus some. The profile shows about 82,000 clones, approximately 86% of them singletons. With 3 bases removed from V and 6 bases from J, the gap between germline ends came to 10 bases. The V gene's germline CDR1 is SGHNT and CDR2 YYREEE (reference sequence). The CDR3 is 12 amino acids. V gene TRBV5-4 combines with J gene TRBJ2-7, with D perhaps given as TRBD1 or TRBD2 (5 bases each). What was sequenced was Tregs sorted from blood. This TCR was sampled from a human donor in good health. The CDR3, as DNA: TGTGCCAGCAGCTGGGACCGTTTCGAGCAGTACTTC. Its translation is CASSWDRFEQYF.